This is a list of T cell receptor beta chains from one sample in a study of shared clonotypes between healthy human individuals. Sequenced by immunoSEQ multiplex PCR; TCRdb stores in-frame clones only, minus some. The data contain hundreds of thousands of clones, around 67% of them singletons. The source material was memory CD4+ T cells sorted from blood. The receptors originated from a man between 25 and 39 years old in good health. CDR3s include the opening cysteine and the closing phenylalanine or tryptophan. D genes are given only for firm matches. A clone size is listed for some rows: how often the clone was seen (once, few, many), or a class if it is expanded.

d_gene	v_gene	j_gene	abundance	CDR3aa	CDR3nt
NA	TRBV16	TRBJ1-6	NA	CASTRQADSPLHF	TGTGCCAGCACTCGACAGGCTGATTCACCCCTCCACTTT
TRBD1	TRBV5-1	TRBJ1-2	NA	CASQGQGHGGYGYTF	TGCGCCAGCCAGGGACAGGGGCACGGTGGCTATGGCTACACCTTC
NA	TRBV10-3	TRBJ2-3	once	CAISPVTDTQYF	TGTGCCATCAGTCCGGTCACAGATACGCAGTATTTT
NA	TRBV10-2	TRBJ1-1	NA	CASRSGDPEAFF	TGCGCCAGCAGGTCAGGGGACCCTGAAGCTTTCTTT
TRBD2	TRBV7-6	TRBJ2-3	once	CASSNSGRRRTDTQYF	TGTGCCAGCAGCAATAGCGGGAGAAGGCGCACAGATACGCAGTATTTT
NA	TRBV7-2	TRBJ2-7	many	CASSAPGRSSYEQYF	TGTGCCAGCAGCGCCCCGGGACGCAGCTCCTACGAGCAGTACTTC
NA	TRBV10-3	TRBJ2-2	NA	CAISGDYTGELFF	TGTGCCATCAGTGGGGACTACACCGGGGAGCTGTTTTTT
NA	TRBV5-1	TRBJ2-5	NA	CASSSSPEETQYF	TGCGCCAGCAGCTCTAGCCCAGAGGAGACCCAGTACTTC
NA	TRBV6-6	TRBJ2-7	NA	CASSYSSYEQYF	TGTGCCAGCAGTTACTCCTCCTACGAGCAGTACTTC
TRBD2	TRBV4-1	TRBJ2-5	NA	CASSHPGSSGSETQYF	TGCGCCAGCAGCCACCCCGGGAGTAGCGGGAGTGAGACCCAGTACTTC
NA	TRBV15	TRBJ2-1	NA	CATSRSRGSSDWEQFF	TGTGCCACCAGCAGATCTCGGGGGAGTTCGGATTGGGAGCAGTTCTTC
NA	TRBV10-3	TRBJ1-1	NA	CAIKVTDNTEAFF	TGTGCTATCAAGGTGACGGATAACACTGAAGCTTTCTTT
NA	TRBV11-1	TRBJ2-5	many	CASSLTETQYF	TGTGCCAGCAGCTTAACGGAGACCCAGTACTTC
NA	TRBV4-3	TRBJ2-7	many	CASSRKVAGEQYF	TGCGCCAGCAGCCGAAAGGTTGCGGGCGAGCAGTACTTC
TRBD2	TRBV5-6	TRBJ2-3	NA	CASSFLAGPLTDTQYF	TGTGCCAGCAGCTTTCTAGCGGGACCCCTCACAGATACGCAGTATTTT
NA	TRBV5-4	TRBJ2-5	once	CASSLESEFGTQYF	TGTGCCAGCAGCTTGGAATCTGAGTTTGGGACCCAGTACTTC
NA	TRBV7-9	TRBJ1-1	NA	CASSEPAGTEAFF	TGTGCCAGCAGTGAACCAGCGGGTACTGAAGCCTTCTTT
NA	TRBV28	TRBJ2-7	NA	CASRLRTSVLSGEQYF	TGTGCCAGCAGATTAAGGACTTCAGTACTATCCGGCGAGCAGTACTTC
NA	TRBV6-5	TRBJ2-2	NA	CASRLTKDTGELFF	TGTGCCAGCAGGCTAACCAAAGACACCGGGGAGCTGTTTTTT
NA	TRBV27	TRBJ1-4	NA	CASSLLPGATNEKLFF	TGTGCCAGCAGTTTACTCCCCGGAGCAACTAATGAAAAACTGTTTTTT
TRBD2	TRBV5-4	TRBJ2-1	NA	CASSAGTSGSLRNDEQFF	TGTGCCAGCAGCGCCGGGACTAGCGGGAGCCTACGAAACGATGAGCAGTTCTTC
TRBD2	TRBV5-6	TRBJ2-3	NA	CASSLKASGSADTQYF	TGTGCCAGCAGCTTGAAGGCTAGCGGGAGTGCAGATACGCAGTATTTT
TRBD2	TRBV18	TRBJ2-1	NA	CASSPSLAGSSYNEQFF	TGTGCCAGCTCACCCTCCCTAGCGGGTAGCTCCTACAATGAGCAGTTCTTC
TRBD2	TRBV11-2	TRBJ2-1	NA	CASSFMGLAGNEQFF	TGTGCCAGCAGCTTCATGGGACTAGCCGGCAATGAGCAGTTCTTC
NA	TRBV5-8	TRBJ1-1	NA	CASSHRKTGTEAFF	TGTGCCAGCAGCCACAGAAAGACAGGCACTGAAGCTTTCTTT
TRBD2	TRBV29-1	TRBJ2-7	NA	CSVELPSGRYEQYF	TGCAGCGTTGAACTCCCTAGCGGTCGCTACGAGCAGTACTTC
NA	TRBV5-1	TRBJ1-4	once	CASKLDPGGEKLFF	TGCGCCAGCAAGCTTGATCCAGGTGGTGAAAAACTGTTTTTT